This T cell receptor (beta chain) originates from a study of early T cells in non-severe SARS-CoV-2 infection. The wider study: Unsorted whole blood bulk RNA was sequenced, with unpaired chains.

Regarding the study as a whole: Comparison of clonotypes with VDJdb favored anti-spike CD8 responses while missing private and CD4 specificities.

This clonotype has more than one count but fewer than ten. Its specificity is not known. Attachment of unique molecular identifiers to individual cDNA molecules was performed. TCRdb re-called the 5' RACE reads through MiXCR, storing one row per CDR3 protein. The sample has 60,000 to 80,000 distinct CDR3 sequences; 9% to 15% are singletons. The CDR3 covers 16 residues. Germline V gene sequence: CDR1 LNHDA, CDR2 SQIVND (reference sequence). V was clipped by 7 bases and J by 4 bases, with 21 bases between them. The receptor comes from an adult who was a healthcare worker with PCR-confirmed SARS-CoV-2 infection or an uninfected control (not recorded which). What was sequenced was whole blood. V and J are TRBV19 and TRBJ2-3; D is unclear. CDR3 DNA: TGTGCCAGTAACGCCTTCAGCGCTTTACTCCCAGATACGCAGTATTTT. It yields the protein CASNAFSALLPDTQYF.